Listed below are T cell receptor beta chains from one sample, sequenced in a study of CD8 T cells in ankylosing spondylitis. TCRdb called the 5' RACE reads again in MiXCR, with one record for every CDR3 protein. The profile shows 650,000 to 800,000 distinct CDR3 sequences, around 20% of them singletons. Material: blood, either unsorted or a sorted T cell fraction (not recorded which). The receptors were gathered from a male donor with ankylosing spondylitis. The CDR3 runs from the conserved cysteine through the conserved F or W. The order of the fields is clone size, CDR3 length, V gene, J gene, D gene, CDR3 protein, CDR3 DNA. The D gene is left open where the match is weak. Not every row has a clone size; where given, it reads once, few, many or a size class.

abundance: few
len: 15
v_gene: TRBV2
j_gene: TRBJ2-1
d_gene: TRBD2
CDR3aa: CASSGTILFYNEQFF
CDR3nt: TGTGCCAGCAGCGGGACTATTTTGTTCTACAATGAGCAGTTCTTC

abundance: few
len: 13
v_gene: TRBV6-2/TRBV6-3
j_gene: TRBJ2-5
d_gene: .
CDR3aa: CASRSKAWETQYF
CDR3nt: TGTGCCAGCAGATCCAAGGCCTGGGAGACCCAGTACTTC

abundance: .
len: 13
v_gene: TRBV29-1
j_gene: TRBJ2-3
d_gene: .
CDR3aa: CSVGRGGTDTQYF
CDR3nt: TGCAGCGTTGGAAGGGGCGGCACAGATACGCAGTATTTT

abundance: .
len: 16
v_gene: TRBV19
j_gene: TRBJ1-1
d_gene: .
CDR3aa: CASSILYSDPNTEAFF
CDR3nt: TGTGCCAGTAGTATTCTTTACTCAGATCCGAACACTGAAGCTTTCTTT

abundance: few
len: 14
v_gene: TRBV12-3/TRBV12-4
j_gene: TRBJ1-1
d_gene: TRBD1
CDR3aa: CASSRDSRLAEAFF
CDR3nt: TGTGCCAGCAGCCGGGACAGTCGACTAGCTGAAGCTTTCTTT

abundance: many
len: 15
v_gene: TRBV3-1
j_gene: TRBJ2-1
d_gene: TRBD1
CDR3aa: CASSQDRGPYNEQFF
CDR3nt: TGTGCCAGCAGTCAGGACAGGGGGCCCTACAATGAGCAGTTCTTC

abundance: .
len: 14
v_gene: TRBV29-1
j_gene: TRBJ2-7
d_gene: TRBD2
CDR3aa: CSVEAGGGSYEQYF
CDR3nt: TGCAGCGTTGAAGCCGGCGGGGGATCCTACGAGCAGTACTTC

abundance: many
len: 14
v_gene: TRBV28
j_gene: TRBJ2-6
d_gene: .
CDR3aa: CASSSFPGANVLTF
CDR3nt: TGTGCCAGCAGTTCCTTCCCTGGGGCCAACGTCCTGACTTTC

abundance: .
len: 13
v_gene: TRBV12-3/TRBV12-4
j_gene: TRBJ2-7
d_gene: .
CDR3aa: CASSPGAGLRQYF
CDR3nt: TGTGCCAGCAGCCCCGGGGCAGGATTACGGCAGTACTTC

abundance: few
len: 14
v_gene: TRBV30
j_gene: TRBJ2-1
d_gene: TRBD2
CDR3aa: CAWSGGGGWNEQFF
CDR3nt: TGTGCCTGGAGTGGGGGCGGGGGGTGGAATGAGCAGTTCTTC

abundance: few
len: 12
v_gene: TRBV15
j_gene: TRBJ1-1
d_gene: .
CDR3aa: CATSRDHTEAFF
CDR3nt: TGTGCCACCAGCAGAGATCACACTGAAGCTTTCTTT

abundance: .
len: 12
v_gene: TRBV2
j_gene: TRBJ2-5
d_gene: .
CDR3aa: CASRQTRETQYF
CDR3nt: TGTGCCAGCAGACAAACCAGGGAGACCCAGTACTTC

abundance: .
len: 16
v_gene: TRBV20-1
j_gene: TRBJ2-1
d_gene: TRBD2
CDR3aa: CSARASGESSYNEQFF
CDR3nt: TGCAGTGCTAGAGCTAGCGGGGAAAGCTCCTACAATGAGCAGTTCTTC

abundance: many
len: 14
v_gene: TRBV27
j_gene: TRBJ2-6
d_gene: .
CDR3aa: CASSFRSGANVLTF
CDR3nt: TGTGCCAGCAGTTTCCGTTCCGGGGCCAACGTCCTGACTTTC

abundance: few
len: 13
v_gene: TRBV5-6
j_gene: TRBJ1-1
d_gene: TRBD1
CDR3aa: CASSKVGTDEAFF
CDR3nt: TGTGCCAGCAGCAAGGTGGGGACAGATGAAGCTTTCTTT

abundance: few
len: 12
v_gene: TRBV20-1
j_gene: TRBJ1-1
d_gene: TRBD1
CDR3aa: CSAGGTGTEAFF
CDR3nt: TGCAGTGCTGGGGGGACAGGGACTGAAGCTTTCTTT

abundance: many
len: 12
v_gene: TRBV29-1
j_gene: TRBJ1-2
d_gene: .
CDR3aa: CSVEDRVYGYTF
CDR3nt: TGCAGCGTTGAAGACAGGGTGTATGGCTACACCTTC